Shown below are 24 T cell receptor beta chains from a single sample sequenced in a study of blood T cell repertoires in COVID-19. Measured with immunoSEQ multiplex PCR; TCRdb has only the in-frame clones, and not every one. The sample has under 200,000 clones; approximately 83% are singletons. Sequencing was performed on peripheral blood. The receptors were gathered from a woman older than 75 with active or convalescent COVID-19.

V gene TRBV4-3 combines with J gene TRBJ2-3; 10 positions match TRBD2. V was clipped by 5 bases and J by 1 base; unmatched bases: 3. Per the germline V gene, CDR1 is LGHNA and CDR2 is YSLEER. The CDR3 contains 15 residues. The CDR3 DNA is TGCGCCAGCAGCTATGGACTAGCGGGCACAGATACGCAGTATTTT. Protein: CASSYGLAGTDTQYF.

This chain connects TRBV7-2 to TRBJ2-7; 7 nucleotides agree with TRBD2. This CDR3 spans 15 amino acids. Germline assignment: CDR1 SGHTA and CDR2 FQGNSA. V dropped 2 bases and J dropped 0; count of bases not matched to a gene: 4. The DNA for the CDR3 is TGTGCCAGCAGCTTACATTCTAGCGGCTCCTACGAGCAGTACTTC. Its protein product is CASSLHSSGSYEQYF.

The chain uses TRBV11-3 and TRBJ2-1; perhaps TRBD1 as D (6 bases). The ends were cut back, 0 bases at V and 1 base at J, with 7 bases in the middle. The CDR3 loop spans 15 amino acids. Germline-derived CDR1 and CDR2 are SGHNT and YENEEA. DNA for the CDR3: TGTGCCAGCAGCTTAGAGGGGGCTTCCTACAATGAGCAGTTCTTC. Protein product: CASSLEGASYNEQFF.

The chain carries TRBV7-2 and TRBJ1-5; D is possibly TRBD1 (6 bases). Trimming left V 5 bases short and J 0 bases short, with 14 bases between. This CDR3 spans 16 amino acids. The germline V gene has CDR1 SGHTA and CDR2 FQGNSA. The CDR3 loop reads CASSTHRDYSNQPQHF. CDR3 nucleotides: TGTGCCAGCAGCACCCACAGGGACTATAGCAATCAGCCCCAGCATTTT.

V is TRBV9 and J is TRBJ2-2; no firm D call. The germline V and J ends were trimmed by 0 bases and 1 base, with 13 bases remaining between them. The germline gives CDR1 SGDLS, CDR2 YYNGEE. This CDR3 has 17 amino acids. The CDR3 coding sequence is TGTGCCAGCAGCGTAGCCCCCGGAACAGAGAACACCGGGGAGCTGTTTTTT. Translation: CASSVAPGTENTGELFF.

The chain uses TRBV5-1 and TRBJ2-7; possible D gene TRBD2, 5 bases. Germline CDR1 SGHRS, CDR2 YFSETQ. The V end lost 4 bases, the J end lost 8 bases, and 16 bases lay between the germline ends. This CDR3 has 13 amino acids. CDR3 protein: CASSRAEGLKQYF. For the CDR3, the DNA is TGCGCCAGCAGCCGGGCCGAGGGTCTAAAGCAGTACTTC.

This chain links TRBV7-8 with TRBJ2-5, with 10 nucleotides matching TRBD2. The CDR3 spans 16 residues. Per the germline V gene, CDR1 is SGHVS and CDR2 is FQNEAQ. V lost 5 bases, J lost 2 bases, and 8 bases stayed unmatched. The CDR3 region has the DNA TGTGCCAGCAGCGAGGTAGCGGGGGGCAGGCAAGAGACCCAGTACTTC. Translating it yields CASSEVAGGRQETQYF.

This clone was found a few times. The V gene is TRBV7-9, the J gene TRBJ1-1; D might be TRBD1 (5 bases). CDR1 SEHNR and CDR2 FQNEAQ come from the germline V gene (reference sequence). Trimming took off 6 bases at V and 3 bases at J, with 8 bases between the two ends. The CDR3 covers 12 residues. In DNA form, the CDR3 reads TGTGCCAGCAGGATGACAGACACTGAAGCTTTCTTT. This codes for CASRMTDTEAFF.

This sequence joins TRBV4-1 and TRBJ1-2; a possible D gene is TRBD1 (6 bases). This CDR3 region has 16 residues. CDR1 and CDR2 (germline): MGHRA, YSYEKL. The V gene lost 0 bases and the J gene lost 7 bases, with 18 bases spanning the gap. The CDR3 loop reads CASSQDVAGVGSGYTF. The CDR3 bases are TGCGCCAGCAGCCAAGATGTAGCAGGGGTGGGGTCTGGCTACACCTTC.

This clone appeared once. The chain is built from TRBV2 and TRBJ2-5, with 9 bases that match TRBD1. Looked up from germline, CDR1 is SNHLY and CDR2 is FYNNEI. This CDR3 is 15 amino acids long. With 4 bases clipped from V and 1 base from J, the junction kept 4 bases outside the gene matches. The CDR3 is CASSGLGQGQETQYF. CDR3 bases: TGTGCCAGCAGTGGCTTGGGACAGGGCCAAGAGACCCAGTACTTC.

The chain has TRBV27 and TRBJ2-2; TRBD2 matches 15 bases. The CDR3 spans 20 residues. V was clipped by 5 bases and J by 2 bases; unmatched bases: 12. Germline CDR1 and CDR2: MNHEY and SMNVEV (reference sequence). The CDR3 spells CASSPRSGTSGGFNTGELFF. The CDR3, as DNA: TGTGCCAGCAGTCCACGGTCCGGGACTAGCGGGGGGTTTAACACCGGGGAGCTGTTTTTT.

CDR3 in DNA: TGTGCCAGCAGCTCTCCCGGACAGGGGCTGGGGGCAGATACGCAGTATTTT. Translation gives CASSSPGQGLGADTQYF. The V and J genes are TRBV7-9 and TRBJ2-3, with TRBD1 identical over 9 bases. This CDR3 is built from 17 residues. The germline V gene has CDR1 SEHNR and CDR2 FQNEAQ (reference sequence). V gave up 4 bases and J gave up 4 bases; unmatched junction bases: 12.

This chain connects TRBV6-5 to TRBJ1-1; 8 nucleotides line up with TRBD1. J gave up 4 bases and V 1 base, and 5 bases lay outside the gene matches. Germline V gene data show CDR1 as MNHEY and CDR2 as SVGAGI. This CDR3 has 15 residues. CDR3: CASSYFGTGGTEAFF. In DNA, the CDR3 is TGTGCCAGCAGTTACTTCGGGACAGGAGGCACTGAAGCTTTCTTT.

The rearrangement uses TRBV7-9 and TRBJ1-2, with TRBD1 matching 8 bases. Germline loops: CDR1 SEHNR, CDR2 FQNEAQ (reference sequence). V shed 7 bases, J shed 5 bases, and the junction held 9 bases outside the gene matches. The CDR3 is 14 amino acids. The CDR3 nucleotides are TGTGCCAGCACCAAGGACAGGGCATCTTATGGCTACACCTTC. This codes for CASTKDRASYGYTF.

The gene calls are TRBV6-6 and TRBJ1-1; tentative D call: TRBD1 (5 bases). Germline CDR1 reads MNHNY; CDR2 reads SVGAGI (reference sequence). V was cut by 0 bases and J by 1 base, with 9 bases left in between. This CDR3 spans 15 amino acids. Here the CDR3 DNA reads TGTGCCAGCAGTTACTCTGCCAGGGAGAACACTGAAGCTTTCTTT. It yields the protein CASSYSARENTEAFF.

This clone turned up a few times. The chain is built from TRBV12-3 or TRBV12-4 and TRBJ2-1; TRBD1 matches 7 bases. The CDR3 sequence is 13 residues long. After removal of 5 bases from V and 10 bases from J, the junction contained 8 bases not matched to a gene. CDR3 nucleotides: TGTGCCAGCAGTCTCTACCTGGACAGGGAGCAGTTCTTC. Translation: CASSLYLDREQFF.

J is TRBJ1-1 and V is TRBV20-1; D is uncertain. V was cut by 0 bases and J by 6 bases, with 5 bases left in between. Germline CDR1 reads DFQATT; CDR2 reads SNEGSKA (reference sequence). The CDR3 has 11 amino acids. This CDR3 reads CSARDGAEAFF. The CDR3 nucleotides read TGCAGTGCTAGAGATGGAGCTGAAGCTTTCTTT.

This chain connects TRBV27 to TRBJ2-7, with TRBD1 identical over 8 bases. The V gene end was trimmed by 6 bases and the J gene end by 2 bases; junction bases not matched to a gene: 12. This CDR3 spans 16 amino acids. Germline CDR1 MNHEY, CDR2 SMNVEV (reference sequence). CDR3 sequence reads: CASRQDGTGATYEQYF. The CDR3 nucleotides read TGTGCCAGCAGGCAAGACGGGACAGGAGCCACCTACGAGCAGTACTTC.

The V gene is TRBV7-8, the J gene TRBJ1-4; D not resolved. V was shortened by 2 bases and J by 4 bases, with 14 bases between the two germline ends. Germline V gene lookup returns CDR1 SGHVS and CDR2 FQNEAQ. This CDR3 has 16 residues. CDR3 DNA sequence: TGTGCCAGCAGCTTATCCGGCCTGTACAGTAATGAAAAACTGTTTTTT. It yields the protein CASSLSGLYSNEKLFF.

The gene calls are TRBV6-4 and TRBJ1-2, with D unresolved. The ends were cut back, 0 bases at V and 7 bases at J, with 3 bases in the middle. CDR1 MRHNA and CDR2 SNTAGT come from the germline V gene. There are 11 residues in the CDR3. In nucleotides, the CDR3 is TGTGCCAGCAGTGACTCGCGTGGCTACACCTTC. Its protein is CASSDSRGYTF.

V usage is TRBV4-3 and J usage is TRBJ2-7, with 7 bases lining up with TRBD2. J lost 0 bases, V lost 4 bases, and 12 bases had no gene match. This CDR3 has 17 residues. In germline, CDR1 is LGHNA, CDR2 YSLEER. The CDR3 spells CASSLGSGGGGSYEQYF. The DNA of the CDR3 is TGCGCCAGCAGCCTAGGATCTGGTGGCGGGGGCTCCTACGAGCAGTACTTC.

The V and J genes are TRBV5-1 and TRBJ1-1; D possibly corresponds to TRBD1 (6 bases). Looked up from germline, CDR1 is SGHRS and CDR2 is YFSETQ. The CDR3 has 14 amino acids. Trimming removed 1 base from V and 1 base from J, with 8 bases in between. In DNA, the CDR3 is TGCGCCAGCAGCTTGCAGGGGTGGAACACTGAAGCTTTCTTT. Translation gives CASSLQGWNTEAFF. Looking up the rest from reference TRBV5-1 and TRBJ1-1 gives the full variable domain: KAGVTQTPRYLIKTRGQQVTLSCSPISGHRSVSWYQQTPGQGLQFLFEYFSETQRNKGNFPGRFSGRQFSNSRSEMNVSTLELGDSALYLCASSLQGWNTEAFFGQGTRLTVV.

The V call is TRBV25-1, the J call TRBJ2-1, with D maybe TRBD1 (5 bases). V was cut by 2 bases and J by 6 bases, with 5 bases left in between. The CDR3 sequence is 12 residues long. Per the germline V gene, CDR1 is MGHDK and CDR2 is SYGVNS. CDR3 in DNA: TGTGCCAGCAGTGAACAGGGCAATGAGCAGTTCTTC. Translation: CASSEQGNEQFF.

The chain joins TRBV19 to TRBJ1-3; D is ambiguous. This CDR3 region has 15 residues. Trimming left V 7 bases short and J 0 bases short, with 13 bases between. The germline V gene has CDR1 LNHDA and CDR2 SQIVND (reference sequence). The CDR3 reads CASIPQRSSGNTIYF. The CDR3 region has the DNA TGTGCCAGTATACCTCAAAGGAGCTCTGGAAACACCATATATTTT. The full variable domain, in which reference TRBV19 and TRBJ1-3 provide the parts outside the CDR3, is DGGITQSPKYLFRKEGQNVTLSCEQNLNHDAMYWYRQDPGQGLRLIYYSQIVNDFQKGDIAEGYSVSREKKESFPLTVTSAQKNPTAFYLCASIPQRSSGNTIYFGEGSWLTVV.